A single sample is the source of the 14 T cell receptor beta chains below, sequenced in a study of CD8 T cells in ankylosing spondylitis. In TCRdb, the 5' RACE reads were re-called with MiXCR into one record per CDR3 protein. There are approximately 150,000 distinct CDR3 sequences in the sample; around 8.9% occur only once, and over 13% lies in the top ten. The sample consisted of blood, either unsorted or a sorted T cell fraction (not recorded which). The receptors come from a female donor with ankylosing spondylitis or in good health (not recorded which).

The chain employs TRBV4-3 and TRBJ2-1; TRBD1 might be the D (6 bases). Germline CDR1 reads LGHNA; CDR2 reads YSLEER. V gave up 4 bases and J gave up 4 bases, with 14 bases separating them. The CDR3 runs to 15 residues. Written as DNA, the CDR3 is TGCGCCAGCAGCCTAAGGGGGACACCATACAATGAGCAGTTCTTC. It translates to CASSLRGTPYNEQFF.

This clonotype has a handful of counts. The chain joins TRBV5-1 to TRBJ1-1; 7 nucleotides agree with TRBD1. Germline assignment: CDR1 SGHRS and CDR2 YFSETQ. The CDR3 is 11 residues long. V trimming: 6 bases; J trimming: 6 bases; junction bases outside the gene matches: 2. The DNA of the CDR3 is TGCGCCAGCAAGGGACAGTCTGAAGCTTTCTTT. Its protein product is CASKGQSEAFF. The full variable domain, in which reference TRBV5-1 and TRBJ1-1 provide the parts outside the CDR3, is KAGVTQTPRYLIKTRGQQVTLSCSPISGHRSVSWYQQTPGQGLQFLFEYFSETQRNKGNFPGRFSGRQFSNSRSEMNVSTLELGDSALYLCASKGQSEAFFGQGTRLTVV.

The chain employs TRBV15 and TRBJ1-1; no reliable D call. This CDR3 has 13 amino acids. V lost 5 bases and J 4 bases, leaving 11 bases between the germline ends. Germline values: CDR1 LNHNV, CDR2 YYDKDF (reference sequence). The DNA for the CDR3 is TGTGCCACCAGCGTAGACTCCATCACTGAAGCTTTCTTT. This encodes CATSVDSITEAFF.

This clonotype was seen only a few times. V usage is TRBV12-3 or TRBV12-4 and J usage is TRBJ1-2, with D maybe TRBD1 (5 bases). Trimming took 5 bases from V and 3 from J, leaving 10 bases between them. CDR3 length equals 13 residues. CDR3 sequence (DNA): TGTGCCAGCAGTGCGACGACAGACTATGGCTACACCTTC. Its protein product is CASSATTDYGYTF.

This clonotype was counted only a few times. V is TRBV29-1 and J is TRBJ2-5, with 11 bases identical to TRBD2. This CDR3 has 17 residues. V gave up 5 bases and J gave up 2 bases; unmatched junction bases: 13. The germline V gene encodes CDR1 SQVTM and CDR2 ANQGSEA. CDR3 coding DNA: TGCAGCGTTCTAGGGCTAGCGGGAGGTTGGGGACAAGAGACCCAGTACTTC. Its translation is CSVLGLAGGWGQETQYF.

In this sample, this clonotype turned up a few times. V gene TRBV27 combines with J gene TRBJ2-1; TRBD1 aligns across 9 bases. The ends lost 5 bases at V and 7 bases at J; junction bases unmatched: 15. This CDR3 has 17 amino acids. Germline V gives CDR1 MNHEY, CDR2 SMNVEV (reference sequence). This CDR3 is CASSLGTGSGKWNEQFF. CDR3 nucleotides: TGTGCCAGCAGTCTCGGGACAGGGTCGGGAAAGTGGAATGAGCAGTTCTTC.

This clonotype was detected many times. V gene TRBV12-5 combines with J gene TRBJ2-3, with a tentative D call TRBD2 (6 bases). V was pared by 4 bases and J by 5 bases, with 16 bases between. The CDR3 loop spans 15 amino acids. Germline CDR1 is LGHNT and CDR2 is FRNRAP. In DNA form, the CDR3 reads TGTGCTAGTGGTTCCCCGGGGCGCGGGATAGATACGCAGTATTTT. This translates into CASGSPGRGIDTQYF.

This rearrangement joins TRBV28 to TRBJ2-2; D not resolved. Germline-derived CDR1 and CDR2 are MDHEN and SYDVKM. CDR3 length: 13 residues. Trimming shortened V by 7 bases and J by 1 base, and 7 bases separated the two germline ends. Here the CDR3 reads CASTPRNTGELFF. CDR3 DNA: TGTGCCAGCACCCCAAGGAACACCGGGGAGCTGTTTTTT.

The chain links TRBV20-1 to TRBJ2-1; 9 bases agree with TRBD2. There are 16 residues in the CDR3. Per the germline V gene, CDR1 is DFQATT and CDR2 is SNEGSKA (reference sequence). With 7 bases clipped from V and 7 bases from J, the junction kept 17 bases outside the gene matches. The CDR3 protein is CSVPAGGTKGGNEQFF. CDR3 nucleotide sequence: TGCAGTGTCCCAGCGGGAGGAACAAAAGGAGGAAATGAGCAGTTCTTC.

V gene TRBV20-1 combines with J gene TRBJ2-7; 15 nucleotides line up with TRBD2. The germline CDR1 and CDR2 sequences are DFQATT and SNEGSKA (reference sequence). The J segment lost 1 base and the V segment lost 5 bases, leaving 12 bases of the junction unmatched. The CDR3 is made up of 18 amino acids. The CDR3 bases are TGCAGTGCTCTCGCCCCCACTGGGACTAGCGGGAGGTCCTACGAGCAGTACTTC. Translating gives CSALAPTGTSGRSYEQYF.

This clonotype was counted between two and nine times. V and J are TRBV7-9 and TRBJ2-2; 10 bases are a match to TRBD1. This CDR3 is built from 15 residues. Germline V CDR1 and CDR2: SEHNR, FQNEAQ (reference sequence). V lost 0 bases and J lost 5; bases outside the gene matches: 0. The CDR3 DNA reads TGTGCCAGCAGCTTAGCGGGACAGGGGACCGGGGAGCTGTTTTTT. This gives the protein CASSLAGQGTGELFF.

The chain couples TRBV30 to TRBJ2-2; no reliable D call. V lost 3 bases and J 6 bases, leaving 5 bases between the germline ends. The CDR3 totals 11 residues. Per germline, CDR1 GTSNPN and CDR2 SVGIG (reference sequence). DNA of the CDR3: TGTGCCTGGAGGGAGTCCGGGGAGCTGTTTTTT. Translated: CAWRESGELFF.

This clonotype was recorded at least ten times. The rearrangement links TRBV9 to TRBJ1-3; D perhaps matches TRBD1 (6 bases). The CDR3 extends over 15 amino acids. The germline V gene has CDR1 SGDLS and CDR2 YYNGEE. The V end was cut by 3 bases, the J end by 2 bases, with 12 bases between. CDR3 nucleotides: TGTGCCAGCAGCGCGTCGACAGGAGCTGGAAACACCATATATTTT. As protein: CASSASTGAGNTIYF. The complete variable domain, with remaining parts taken from reference TRBV9 and TRBJ1-3, reads DSGVTQTPKHLITATGQRVTLRCSPRSGDLSVYWYQQSLDQGLQFLIQYYNGEERAKGNILERFSAQQFPDLHSELNLSSLELGDSALYFCASSASTGAGNTIYFGEGSWLTVV.

This clonotype was detected only a few times. V is TRBV7-9 and J is TRBJ2-7; tentatively, D is TRBD1 or TRBD2 (5 bases each). This CDR3 comprises 13 residues. From germline, CDR1 is SEHNR and CDR2 FQNEAQ (reference sequence). V shed 5 bases and J shed 2 bases, with 10 bases lying between them. CDR3 in DNA: TGTGCCAGCAGCCGGGACGGCACCTACGAGCAGTACTTC. Its protein is CASSRDGTYEQYF.